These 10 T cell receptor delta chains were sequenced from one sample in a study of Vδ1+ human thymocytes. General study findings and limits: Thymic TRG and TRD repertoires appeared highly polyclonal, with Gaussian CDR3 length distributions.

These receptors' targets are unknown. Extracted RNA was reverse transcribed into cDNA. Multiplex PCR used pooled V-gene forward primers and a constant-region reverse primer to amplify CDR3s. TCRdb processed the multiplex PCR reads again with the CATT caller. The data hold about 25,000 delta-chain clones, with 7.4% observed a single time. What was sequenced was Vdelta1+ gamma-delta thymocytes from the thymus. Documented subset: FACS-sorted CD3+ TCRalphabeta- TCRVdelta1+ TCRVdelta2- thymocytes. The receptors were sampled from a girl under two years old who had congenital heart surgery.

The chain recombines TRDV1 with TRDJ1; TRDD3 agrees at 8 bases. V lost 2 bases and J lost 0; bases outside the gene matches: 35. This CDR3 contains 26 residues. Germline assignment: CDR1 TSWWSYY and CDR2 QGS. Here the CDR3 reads CALGEVPASFQRFTRGVLGDTDKLIF. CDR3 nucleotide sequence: TGTGCTCTTGGGGAAGTTCCCGCTTCCTTTCAGCGGTTTACGAGAGGGGTACTGGGGGACACCGATAAACTCATCTTT.

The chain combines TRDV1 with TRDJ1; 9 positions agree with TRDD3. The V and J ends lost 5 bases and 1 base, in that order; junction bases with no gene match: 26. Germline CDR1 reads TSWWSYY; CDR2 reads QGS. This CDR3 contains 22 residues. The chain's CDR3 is CALGNHSHYWGTGRVRTDKLIF. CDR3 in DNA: TGTGCTCTTGGGAACCATTCCCACTACTGGGGGACGGGGAGAGTCCGCACCGATAAACTCATCTTT.

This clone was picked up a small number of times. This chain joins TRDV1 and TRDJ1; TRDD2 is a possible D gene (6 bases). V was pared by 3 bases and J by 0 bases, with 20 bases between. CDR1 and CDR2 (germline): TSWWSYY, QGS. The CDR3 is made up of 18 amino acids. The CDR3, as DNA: TGTGCTCTTGGGGAGTACTTCCTTATCAAGTGGTACACCGATAAACTCATCTTT. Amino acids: CALGEYFLIKWYTDKLIF.

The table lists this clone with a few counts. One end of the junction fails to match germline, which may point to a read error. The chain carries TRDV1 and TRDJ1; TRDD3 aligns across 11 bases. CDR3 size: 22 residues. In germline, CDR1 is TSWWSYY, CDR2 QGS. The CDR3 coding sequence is TGTGCTCTTGGGGAACCCCCTCCCGGCCTCCATACTGGGGGATATCAGAAGGATAAACTCATCTTC. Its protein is CALGEPPPGLHTGGYQKDKLIF.

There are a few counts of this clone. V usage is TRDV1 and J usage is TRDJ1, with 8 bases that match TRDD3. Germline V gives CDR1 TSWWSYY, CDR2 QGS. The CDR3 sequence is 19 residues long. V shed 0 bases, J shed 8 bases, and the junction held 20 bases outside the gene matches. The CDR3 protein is CALGELDRRHWGPRGKLIF. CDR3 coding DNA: TGTGCTCTTGGGGAACTAGATCGTCGTCACTGGGGGCCAAGAGGCAAACTCATCTTT.

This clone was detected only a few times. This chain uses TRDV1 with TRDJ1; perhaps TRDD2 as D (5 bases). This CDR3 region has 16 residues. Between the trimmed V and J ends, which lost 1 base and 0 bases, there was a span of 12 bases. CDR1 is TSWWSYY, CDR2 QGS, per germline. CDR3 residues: CALGEPIFPYTDKLIF. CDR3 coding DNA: TGTGCTCTTGGGGAACCCATCTTCCCGTACACCGATAAACTCATCTTT.

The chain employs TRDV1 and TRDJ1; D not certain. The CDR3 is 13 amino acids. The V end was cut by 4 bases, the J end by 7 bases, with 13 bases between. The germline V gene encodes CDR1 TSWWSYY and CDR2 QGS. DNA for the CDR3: TGTGCTCTTGGGGGCCTCCCCATTCCTAAACTCATCTTT. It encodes CALGGLPIPKLIF.

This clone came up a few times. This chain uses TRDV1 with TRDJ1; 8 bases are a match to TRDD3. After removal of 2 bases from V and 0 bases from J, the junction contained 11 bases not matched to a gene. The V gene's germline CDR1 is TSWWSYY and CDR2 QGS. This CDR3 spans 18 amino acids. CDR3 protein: CALGEGVLRDTDTDKLIF. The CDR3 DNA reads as TGTGCTCTTGGGGAAGGAGTCCTACGGGATACGGACACCGATAAACTCATCTTT.

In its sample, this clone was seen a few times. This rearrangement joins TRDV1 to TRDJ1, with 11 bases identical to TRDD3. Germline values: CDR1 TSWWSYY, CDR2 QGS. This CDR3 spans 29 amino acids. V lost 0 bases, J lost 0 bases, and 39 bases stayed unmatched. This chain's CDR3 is CALGELAVLPTPLFTFTGGYPSYTDKLIF. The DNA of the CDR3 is TGTGCTCTTGGGGAACTAGCGGTCCTTCCTACGCCACTCTTCACCTTTACTGGGGGATATCCGTCGTACACCGATAAACTCATCTTT.

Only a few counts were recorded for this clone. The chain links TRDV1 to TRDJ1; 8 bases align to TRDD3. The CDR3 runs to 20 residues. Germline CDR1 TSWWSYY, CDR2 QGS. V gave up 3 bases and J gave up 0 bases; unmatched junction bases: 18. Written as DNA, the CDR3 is TGTGCTCTTGGGGACCCCCTACGGAGATACTGGGGGGAGTACACCGATAAACTCATCTTT. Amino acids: CALGDPLRRYWGEYTDKLIF.